These T cell receptor beta chains were read from a single sample in a study of coeliac disease. Measured with immunoSEQ multiplex PCR; TCRdb has only the in-frame clones, and not every one. The data hold several thousand clones, with 57% observed a single time. Sequenced sample: intraepithelial lymphocytes from the gut. These TCRs come from a woman aged 55-75 years with celiac disease. Each CDR3 is given with its conserved first and last residue. A D gene is named only where the DNA matches it firmly. Size values are once, few and many counts, or a class for expanded clones, and some rows have none.

TRBD2	TRBJ2-2	NA	TRBV2	TGTGCCACCCTAGCGGGAGCCCCTGTGAACACCGGGGAGCTGTTTTTT	CATLAGAPVNTGELFF
NA	TRBJ2-3	few	TRBV5-1	TGCGCCAGCAGCTTGGTCCCTTCGGTGGATACGCAGTATTTT	CASSLVPSVDTQYF
NA	TRBJ2-7	NA	TRBV27	TGTGCCAGCAGTTTAAGGGGGACGAACTCCTACGAGCAGTACTTC	CASSLRGTNSYEQYF
NA	TRBJ1-5	NA	TRBV23-1	TGCGCCAGCAGCCTATTCCAGCCCCAGCATTTT	CASSLFQPQHF
NA	TRBJ2-1	medium-sized	TRBV5-4	TGTGCCAGCAGCTCGTCTCTTGTGAATGAGCAGTTCTTC	CASSSSLVNEQFF
TRBD2	TRBJ2-7	NA	TRBV11-1	TGTGCCAGCAGTCGAACCAGCGGGAGGAGTAACGAGCAGTACTTC	CASSRTSGRSNEQYF
TRBD1	TRBJ2-6	NA	TRBV7-2	TGTGCCAGCAGCTCCGACAGGGCTGGGGCCAACGTCCTGACTTTC	CASSSDRAGANVLTF
NA	TRBJ2-7	NA	TRBV6-5	TGTGCCGGCAAATCCCCAGGGAACTACGAGCAGTACTTC	CAGKSPGNYEQYF
TRBD1	TRBJ1-2	few	TRBV2	TGTGCCGTAAGGACAGGGGTTGGCTACACCTTC	CAVRTGVGYTF
NA	TRBJ1-3	NA	TRBV18	TGTGCCAGCTCACCACAAACAACTGGAAACACCATATATTTT	CASSPQTTGNTIYF
NA	TRBJ1-3	medium-sized	TRBV28	TGTGCCAGCAGTCTAGGTGGAAACACCATATATTTT	CASSLGGNTIYF
TRBD1	TRBJ1-1	NA	TRBV4-1	TGCGCCAGCAGCCAATTCTCGACAGGGGGCGTGACTGAAGCTTTCTTT	CASSQFSTGGVTEAFF
NA	TRBJ1-2	once	TRBV28	TGTGCCAGCAGATTCCTTTATTCAGCGGGCCCAACCACCTATGGCTACACCTTC	CASRFLYSAGPTTYGYTF
TRBD1	TRBJ1-2	NA	TRBV16	TGTGCCAGCAGACGGGGGACAGGGTTGGTCTATGGCTACACCTTC	CASRRGTGLVYGYTF
NA	TRBJ2-5	NA	TRBV4-3	TGCGCCAGCAGCCAAGGGCAGTTTGAAGAGACCCAGTACTTC	CASSQGQFEETQYF
NA	TRBJ2-2	NA	TRBV4-2	TGTGCCAGCAGACAAGCCAATGAGAGGAATAACGGGGAGCTGTTTTTT	CASRQANERNNGELFF
TRBD1	TRBJ1-1	NA	TRBV5-1	TGCGCCAGCAAGGGACAGTTCAACACTGAAGCTTTCTTT	CASKGQFNTEAFF
NA	TRBJ2-7	few	TRBV5-1	TGCGCCAGCAGCTTGGTTGGACAGTACGAGCAGTACTTC	CASSLVGQYEQYF
TRBD1	TRBJ2-7	NA	TRBV11-2	TGTGCCAGCAGCATGGGACAGGGTGTTGGCTACGAGCAGTACTTC	CASSMGQGVGYEQYF
NA	TRBJ1-2	NA	TRBV20-1	TGCACCCCCGGGTCGTACTATGGCTACACCTTC	CTPGSYYGYTF
TRBD2	TRBJ2-5	NA	TRBV5-1	TGCGCCAGCAGGGCCCTTAGCGGGACCCAAGAGACCCAGTACTTC	CASRALSGTQETQYF
TRBD1	TRBJ1-5	few	TRBV19	TGTGCCAGTAGTAGGGGACAGGGTTGTCAGCCCCAGCATTTT	CASSRGQGCQPQHF